The present T cell receptor (beta chain) was sequenced within a study of cytomegalovirus exposure and HLA in healthy donors. CDR3 length: 15 amino acids. Trimming shortened V by 4 bases and J by 3 bases, and 15 bases separated the two germline ends. Per germline, CDR1 SGHTA and CDR2 FQGTGA. Study-wide results and limits: Donors belonging to an Asian-associated ancestry cluster reportedly showed fewer N-insertions in productive TCRs than the approximately 670-donor mean, according to what a later analysis found.

Concerning this clone: The antigen remains undetermined.

Primers for the PCR totalled 60 Vbeta and 13 Jbeta. The assay was immunoSEQ multiplex PCR, and TCRdb's table has in-frame clones only and misses some. Seen here are 100,000 to 150,000 clones, around 80% observed once, and the top ten hold approximately 3.6%. The origin of this receptor is a man between 25 and 39 years old in good health and CMV-seronegative. This sequence joins TRBV7-3 and TRBJ1-1; no firm D call. The material sequenced was PBMCs. The DNA for the CDR3 is TGTGCCAGCAGCTCTCGGGTCACCTTTTACACTGAAGCTTTCTTT. As protein: CASSSRVTFYTEAFF.